Sequencing of this T cell receptor beta chain was carried out in a study of blood T cell repertoires in COVID-19. For the study at large: T cells, B-cell-depleted T cells, or PBMCs provided the cDNA or gDNA that served as material.

The V and J ends lost 2 bases and 8 bases respectively, with 20 bases between them. The germline gives CDR1 MNHEY, CDR2 SVGAGI. This CDR3 is built from 16 residues. Sequencing used immunoSEQ multiplex PCR; TCRdb keeps in-frame clones, though not all of them. The profile covers about 130,000 clones, with about 80% appearing a single time and around 17% taken by the ten largest. V usage is TRBV6-5 and J usage is TRBJ2-3; D not resolved. This sequence originates from a woman aged 50 to 60 with acute or convalescent COVID-19. Source material: peripheral blood. The CDR3, as DNA: TGTGCCAGCAGTTACCGCTTAGATAACTCCGAGAGTACGCAGTATTTT. It is translated as CASSYRLDNSESTQYF.